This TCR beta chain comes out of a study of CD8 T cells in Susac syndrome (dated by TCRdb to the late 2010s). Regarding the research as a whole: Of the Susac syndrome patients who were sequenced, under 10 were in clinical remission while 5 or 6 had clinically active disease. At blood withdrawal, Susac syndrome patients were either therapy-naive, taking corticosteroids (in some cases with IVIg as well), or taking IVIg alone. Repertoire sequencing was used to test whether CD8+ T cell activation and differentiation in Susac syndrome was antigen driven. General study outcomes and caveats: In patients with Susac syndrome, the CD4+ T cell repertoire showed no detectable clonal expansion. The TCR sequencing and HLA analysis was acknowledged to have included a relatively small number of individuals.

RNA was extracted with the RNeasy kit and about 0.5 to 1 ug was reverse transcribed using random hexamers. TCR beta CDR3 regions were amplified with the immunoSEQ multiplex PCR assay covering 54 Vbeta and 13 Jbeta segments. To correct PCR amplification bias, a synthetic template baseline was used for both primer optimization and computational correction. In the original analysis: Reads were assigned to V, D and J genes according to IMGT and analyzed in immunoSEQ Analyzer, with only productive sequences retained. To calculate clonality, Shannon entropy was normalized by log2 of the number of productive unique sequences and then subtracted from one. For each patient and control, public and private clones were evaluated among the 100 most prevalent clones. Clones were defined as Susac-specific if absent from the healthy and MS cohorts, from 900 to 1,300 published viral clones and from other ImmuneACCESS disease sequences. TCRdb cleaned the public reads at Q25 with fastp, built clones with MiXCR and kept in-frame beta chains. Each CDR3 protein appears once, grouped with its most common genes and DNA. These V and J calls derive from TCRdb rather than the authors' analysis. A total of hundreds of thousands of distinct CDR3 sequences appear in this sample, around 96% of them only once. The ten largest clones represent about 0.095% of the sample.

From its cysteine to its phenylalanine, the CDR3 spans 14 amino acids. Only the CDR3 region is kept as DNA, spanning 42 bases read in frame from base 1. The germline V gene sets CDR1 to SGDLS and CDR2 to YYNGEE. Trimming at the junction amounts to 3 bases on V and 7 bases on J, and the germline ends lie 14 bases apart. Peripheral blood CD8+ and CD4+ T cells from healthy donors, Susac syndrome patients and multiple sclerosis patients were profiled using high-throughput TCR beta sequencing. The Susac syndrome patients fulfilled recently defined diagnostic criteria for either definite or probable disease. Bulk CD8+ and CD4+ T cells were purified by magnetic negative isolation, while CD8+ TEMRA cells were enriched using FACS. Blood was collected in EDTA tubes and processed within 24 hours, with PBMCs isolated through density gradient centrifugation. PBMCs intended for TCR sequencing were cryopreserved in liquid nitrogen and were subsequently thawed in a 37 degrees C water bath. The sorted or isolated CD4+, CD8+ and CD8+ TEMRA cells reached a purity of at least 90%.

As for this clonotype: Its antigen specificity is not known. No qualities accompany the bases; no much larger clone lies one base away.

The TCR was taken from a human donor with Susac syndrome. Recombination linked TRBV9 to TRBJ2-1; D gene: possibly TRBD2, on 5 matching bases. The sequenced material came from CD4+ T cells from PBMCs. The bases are TGTGCCAGCAGCGCCGGTGGGAGATTAAATGAGCAGTTCTTC. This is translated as CASSAGGRLNEQFF.